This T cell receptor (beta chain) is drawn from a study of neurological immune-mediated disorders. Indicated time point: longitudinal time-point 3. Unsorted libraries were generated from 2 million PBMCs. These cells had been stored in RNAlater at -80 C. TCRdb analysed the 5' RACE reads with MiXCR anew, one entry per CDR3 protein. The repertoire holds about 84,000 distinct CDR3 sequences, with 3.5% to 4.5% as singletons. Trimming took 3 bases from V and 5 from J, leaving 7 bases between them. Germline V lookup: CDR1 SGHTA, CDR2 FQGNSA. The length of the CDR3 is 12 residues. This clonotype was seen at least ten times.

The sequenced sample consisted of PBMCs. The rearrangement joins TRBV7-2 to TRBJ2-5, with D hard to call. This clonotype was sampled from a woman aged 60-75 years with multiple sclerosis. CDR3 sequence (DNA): TGTGCCAGCAGCTTCAAGAGGGAGACCCAGTACTTC. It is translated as CASSFKRETQYF.